This T cell receptor (beta chain) was sequenced during a study of CD4 T cells in relation to SARS-CoV-2 and coronaviruses. For the study at large: Negative control cultures got HIV-1 Nef peptides or no peptide.

Profiled with immunoSEQ multiplex PCR; TCRdb holds only in-frame clones, not every one. The table lists some 30,000 clones, about 75% of them singletons. Unexposed donor CD4+ T cells date from about 2011-2018, before the COVID-19 pandemic. CD4+ T cells were isolated from the cells after about nine days of culture. This clone has only a few counts. Its antigen is undetermined. The CDR3 spans 14 residues. V lost 6 bases, J lost 1 base, and 12 bases lay in between. Germline V gene sequence: CDR1 MNHEY, CDR2 SVGAGI. This chain links TRBV6-5 with TRBJ1-1; D ambiguous. The sample consisted of CD4+ T cells from PBMCs, cultured in vitro. This sequence was found in a human donor in good health. The CDR3 loop is CASRPLWGNTEAFF. The CDR3 DNA follows: TGTGCCAGCAGACCACTGTGGGGGAACACTGAAGCTTTCTTT.